The 16 T cell receptor beta chains given below trace back to one sample, sequenced in a study of CD8 T cells in ankylosing spondylitis. TCRdb reanalysed the 5' RACE reads using MiXCR and keeps one entry per CDR3 protein. This sample has about 800,000 distinct CDR3 sequences; about 10% occur once, and the top ten carry roughly 0.51%. The study, taken as a whole, reports: Ankylosing spondylitis blood appeared to be characterized by a TCR beta motif of roughly eight highly homologous variants.

No cognate antigen is known for these TCRs. Sequencing input: blood, either unsorted or a sorted T cell fraction (not recorded which). The receptors derive from a male donor with ankylosing spondylitis.

A few counts support this clonotype. The chain combines TRBV6-2 or TRBV6-3 with TRBJ1-5; 10 nucleotides agree with TRBD1. CDR1 is MNHEY and CDR2 is SVGEGT in the germline V gene. The junction had 6 bases not matched to a gene; V was cut back by 5 bases and J by 5 bases. This CDR3 has 15 amino acids. This CDR3 reads CASSDRDRGHQPQHF. The CDR3 DNA follows: TGTGCCAGCAGTGACCGGGACAGGGGTCATCAGCCCCAGCATTTT.

V is TRBV5-4 and J is TRBJ2-1; D might be TRBD1 (6 bases). This CDR3 comprises 11 residues. The V and J ends lost 10 bases and 7 bases respectively, with 12 bases between them. The germline gives CDR1 SGHNT, CDR2 YYREEE (reference sequence). The CDR3 region is CAYYRENEQFF. CDR3 sequence (DNA): TGTGCCTACTACAGGGAGAATGAGCAGTTCTTC. The full variable domain, with the rest looked up from reference TRBV5-4 and TRBJ2-1, is ETGVTQSPTHLIKTRGQQVTLRCSSQSGHNTVSWYQQALGQGPQFIFQYYREEENGRGNFPPRFSGLQFPNYSSELNVNALELDDSALYLCAYYRENEQFFGPGTRLTVL.

There are a few counts of this clonotype. The chain's CDR3 is CASSPGGTSLYEQYF. CDR3 bases: TGCGCCAGCAGCCCCGGGGGGACTAGCCTCTACGAGCAGTACTTC. V gene TRBV5-1 combines with J gene TRBJ2-7; the match to TRBD2 covers 9 bases. The CDR3 has 15 residues. V lost 4 bases, J lost 3 bases, and 8 bases stayed unmatched. Germline V CDR1 and CDR2: SGHRS, YFSETQ.

This clonotype appeared many times. The rearrangement joins TRBV12-3 or TRBV12-4 to TRBJ2-1; 10 bases are a match to TRBD2. J gave up 10 bases and V 3 bases, and 9 bases lay outside the gene matches. CDR3 length: 15 residues. The CDR3 here is CASSFQREGGGEQFF. DNA for the CDR3: TGTGCCAGCAGTTTCCAGCGGGAGGGTGGAGGAGAGCAGTTCTTC.

This clonotype has more than one count but fewer than ten. This rearrangement joins TRBV7-9 to TRBJ1-2; the D gene is possibly TRBD1 (5 bases). CDR1 is SEHNR, CDR2 FQNEAQ, per germline (reference sequence). The V end was cut by 3 bases, the J end by 8 bases, with 13 bases between. This CDR3 is 13 amino acids long. CDR3 nucleotides: TGTGCCAGCAGCTTTAGTCAGGGAAGAGGCTACACCTTC. It codes for CASSFSQGRGYTF. Full variable domain (outside the CDR3, taken from reference TRBV7-9 and TRBJ1-2): DTGVSQNPRHKITKRGQNVTFRCDPISEHNRLYWYRQTLGQGPEFLTYFQNEAQLEKSRLLSDRFSAERPKGSFSTLEIQRTEQGDSAMYLCASSFSQGRGYTFGSGTRLTVV.

This clonotype has more than one count but fewer than ten. The chain employs TRBV28 and TRBJ2-7; D is unclear. The germline V gene encodes CDR1 MDHEN and CDR2 SYDVKM. The germline V and J ends were trimmed by 11 bases and 1 base, with 15 bases remaining between them. This CDR3 has 13 amino acids. This chain's CDR3 is CALSGPPSYEQYF. In DNA form, the CDR3 reads TGTGCCTTGTCGGGTCCTCCTTCCTACGAGCAGTACTTC.

Only a few counts were recorded for this clonotype. CDR3: CSAPLWGNTDTQYF. The CDR3 DNA sequence: TGCAGTGCTCCGCTTTGGGGCAACACAGATACGCAGTATTTT. This chain links TRBV20-1 with TRBJ2-3; D possibly corresponds to TRBD1 (5 bases). CDR1 and CDR2 from the germline V gene are DFQATT and SNEGSKA (reference sequence). V was shortened by 5 bases and J by 2 bases, with 14 bases between the two germline ends. The CDR3 sequence is 14 residues long.

This clonotype occurred many times. The J gene is TRBJ2-7, the V gene TRBV5-1; 7 nucleotides line up with TRBD2. There are 16 residues in the CDR3. Germline CDR1 is SGHRS and CDR2 is YFSETQ. Unmatched junction bases numbered 11, after V lost 4 bases and J lost 1 base. CDR3 loop: CASSLASGGGSYEQYF. The CDR3 coding sequence is TGCGCCAGCAGCCTCGCCAGTGGGGGGGGTTCCTACGAGCAGTACTTC.

The count of this clonotype is one. This chain connects TRBV18 to TRBJ2-3; the D is unclear. From germline, CDR1 is KGHSH and CDR2 LQKENI. The CDR3 is 15 amino acids. Trimming removed 2 bases at V and 0 bases at J, with 9 bases between. The chain's CDR3 is CASSPGVQSTDTQYF. In DNA, the CDR3 is TGTGCCAGCTCACCAGGCGTACAGAGCACAGATACGCAGTATTTT. The whole variable domain, filled in from reference TRBV18 and TRBJ2-3, reads NAGVMQNPRHLVRRRGQEARLRCSPMKGHSHVYWYRQLPEEGLKFMVYLQKENIIDESGMPKERFSAEFPKEGPSILRIQQVVRGDSAAYFCASSPGVQSTDTQYFGPGTRLTVL.

V usage is TRBV7-2 and J usage is TRBJ1-2; the D gene is possibly TRBD1 (6 bases). The germline CDR1 and CDR2 sequences are SGHTA and FQGNSA. The CDR3 runs to 13 residues. Trimming stripped 5 bases from V and 4 bases from J, with 11 bases between. The CDR3 coding sequence is TGTGCCAGCAGCGTAACAGGGCCCTATGGCTACACCTTC. Encoded protein: CASSVTGPYGYTF.

This clonotype was picked up a small number of times. The V and J genes are TRBV28 and TRBJ1-1; no clear D. Germline lookup yields CDR1 MDHEN and CDR2 SYDVKM. There are 12 residues in the CDR3. V gave up 10 bases and J gave up 0 bases, with 9 bases separating them. Here the CDR3 reads CATSTVNTEAFF. In nucleotides, the CDR3 is TGTGCCACCTCGACTGTGAACACTGAAGCTTTCTTT. Complete variable domain (other parts from reference TRBV28 and TRBJ1-1): DVKVTQSSRYLVKRTGEKVFLECVQDMDHENMFWYRQDPGLGLRLIYFSYDVKMKEKGDIPEGYSVSREKKERFSLILESASTNQTSMYLCATSTVNTEAFFGQGTRLTVV.

This clonotype occurred many times. The V and J genes are TRBV20-1 and TRBJ2-5, with D possibly TRBD2 on 6 matching bases. Germline V gene lookup returns CDR1 DFQATT and CDR2 SNEGSKA (reference sequence). The CDR3 spans 12 residues. V dropped 3 bases and J dropped 5 bases, with 10 bases sitting between them. The CDR3 loop reads CSASWSGETQYF. The CDR3 region has the DNA TGCAGTGCTAGCTGGAGCGGGGAGACCCAGTACTTC.

The rearrangement joins TRBV9 to TRBJ1-1; D unresolved. CDR1 and CDR2 from the germline V gene are SGDLS and YYNGEE. This CDR3 has 15 amino acids. Trimming stripped 3 bases from V and 0 bases from J, with 12 bases between. The DNA for the CDR3 is TGTGCCAGCAGCGCGGTGGTATCGGTGAACACTGAAGCTTTCTTT. This translates into CASSAVVSVNTEAFF.

This clonotype was seen only once. The chain links TRBV20-1 to TRBJ1-6; 8 nucleotides line up with TRBD1. The CDR3 is 16 amino acids. V was clipped by 5 bases and J by 0 bases; unmatched bases: 6. Germline lookup yields CDR1 DFQATT and CDR2 SNEGSKA (reference sequence). The chain's CDR3 is CSAHRGIASYNSPLHF. The CDR3 DNA follows: TGCAGTGCTCACAGGGGGATAGCCTCCTATAATTCACCCCTCCACTTT.

This clonotype turned up a few times. This chain uses TRBV4-1 with TRBJ2-5; D remains unclear. With 0 bases removed from V and 7 bases from J, the gap between germline ends came to 15 bases. There are 15 residues in the CDR3. Germline CDR1 is MGHRA and CDR2 is YSYEKL. The DNA for the CDR3 is TGCGCCAGCAGCCAAGAGGAGACCTCCCTTGGGACCCAGTACTTC. Protein: CASSQEETSLGTQYF.

This clonotype was observed a handful of times. The chain has TRBV24-1 and TRBJ2-3; the D gene is possibly TRBD2 (7 bases). The CDR3 spans 17 residues. The germline V gene has CDR1 KGHDR and CDR2 SFDVKD. Trimming removed 3 bases at V and 0 bases at J, with 15 bases between. CDR3 DNA sequence: TGTGCCACCAGTGATCCCAAGGGGGGGGCTAGCACAGATACGCAGTATTTT. Translation gives CATSDPKGGASTDTQYF.